Listed here are 19 T cell receptor beta chains from one sample, sequenced in a study of blood T cell repertoires in COVID-19 (dated by TCRdb to 2018 to 2020). To prepare the library, the immunoSEQ multiplex PCR assay was applied. TCRdb re-hosts the immuneACCESS table, in-frame sequences only. Its copies lack some clones; in the studies checked, an unresolved V gene accounts for under half of them, and the cause for the rest is not known. Counted in this sample were more than 140,000 clones; approximately 86% of them appeared once. The ten largest clonotypes hold less than 2% of the sample. Sequencing was performed on peripheral blood. The receptors here all came from an older woman with acute or convalescent COVID-19.

This clone was observed once. V and J are TRBV24-1 and TRBJ1-1; D perhaps matches TRBD1 (5 bases). Germline CDR1 is KGHDR and CDR2 is SFDVKD. V gave up 1 base and J gave up 4 bases, with 6 bases separating them. The CDR3 has 13 residues. The CDR3 loop is CATSDFGGTEAFF. The CDR3, as DNA: TGTGCCACCAGTGATTTCGGGGGCACTGAAGCTTTCTTT.

The chain joins TRBV11-2 to TRBJ1-4; 8 bases agree with TRBD1. Germline V gives CDR1 SGHAT, CDR2 FQNNGV. The J segment lost 8 bases and the V segment lost 5 bases, leaving 19 bases of the junction unmatched. The CDR3 runs to 18 residues. The CDR3 DNA sequence: TGTGCCAGCAGCCGAGATTTATGGACAGGGAAGGTCAGGGAAAAACTGTTTTTT. It translates to CASSRDLWTGKVREKLFF.

This chain connects TRBV11-2 to TRBJ2-5; no clear D gene. The germline V gene has CDR1 SGHAT and CDR2 FQNNGV. This CDR3 spans 12 amino acids. Trimming took off 1 base at V and 5 bases at J, with 5 bases between the two ends. The CDR3 loop is CASSLVLETQYF. In DNA, the CDR3 is TGTGCCAGCAGCTTAGTATTGGAGACCCAGTACTTC. Full variable domain (missing parts from reference TRBV11-2 and TRBJ2-5): EAGVAQSPRYKIIEKRQSVAFWCNPISGHATLYWYQQILGQGPKLLIQFQNNGVVDDSQLPKDRFSAERLKGVDSTLKIQPAKLEDSAVYLCASSLVLETQYFGPGTRLLVL.

This clone has just one count. The chain uses TRBV11-3 and TRBJ2-1; 7 positions match TRBD2. Trimming at V came to 5 bases and at J to 0 bases, leaving 7 bases not matched to a gene. The germline V gene has CDR1 SGHNT and CDR2 YENEEA. The CDR3 is 16 residues long. The CDR3 loop reads CASSPPGGGSYNEQFF. The CDR3, as DNA: TGTGCCAGCAGCCCCCCGGGCGGGGGCTCCTACAATGAGCAGTTCTTC.

V and J are TRBV7-9 and TRBJ2-7; 7 bases are a match to TRBD1. The CDR3 is 13 amino acids. V lost 4 bases to trimming and J lost 6 bases; unmatched junction nucleotides: 6. Germline V CDR1 and CDR2: SEHNR, FQNEAQ (reference sequence). This CDR3 is CASSSWGTAEQYF. The CDR3 bases are TGTGCCAGCAGCTCCTGGGGGACAGCCGAGCAGTACTTC.

In its sample, this clone was seen a few times. The chain links TRBV7-2 to TRBJ1-2; 8 nucleotides agree with TRBD1. The ends lost 3 bases at V and 0 bases at J; junction bases unmatched: 6. This CDR3 spans 16 amino acids. CDR1 and CDR2 (germline): SGHTA, FQGNSA. CDR3 DNA sequence: TGTGCCAGCAGCTTTGCGGGGACAGGCGCTAACTATGGCTACACCTTC. Amino acid sequence: CASSFAGTGANYGYTF.

The V gene is TRBV23-1, the J gene TRBJ1-5; no clear D. TRBV23-1 is given ORF status, its function remaining uncertain. V lost 6 bases and J 7 bases, leaving 16 bases between the germline ends. The CDR3 is 14 amino acids. CDR3 in DNA: TGCGCCAGCAGAAAAGGGAGCAGTAGGCAGCCCCAGCATTTT. Translated, it gives CASRKGSSRQPQHF.

The chain combines TRBV28 with TRBJ2-1, with 8 positions matching TRBD1. Germline CDR1 is MDHEN and CDR2 is SYDVKM. With 2 bases clipped from V and 8 bases from J, the junction kept 11 bases outside the gene matches. The CDR3 extends over 16 amino acids. The CDR3 bases are TGTGCCAGCAGTTTAGTTTGGACAGGGCTCCAAGATGAGCAGTTCTTC. This sequence encodes CASSLVWTGLQDEQFF.

For the CDR3, the DNA is TGTGCCAGCAGCGCCCGGACTAGCGGGGGCTCTAGCACAGATACGCAGTATTTT. This encodes CASSARTSGGSSTDTQYF. The V and J genes are TRBV9 and TRBJ2-3; 13 bases align to TRBD2. Unmatched junction bases numbered 7, after V lost 3 bases and J lost 0 bases. The CDR3 is 18 amino acids. CDR1 is SGDLS and CDR2 is YYNGEE in the germline V gene.

The rearrangement uses TRBV28 and TRBJ2-2; D is undetermined. Per the germline V gene, CDR1 is MDHEN and CDR2 is SYDVKM. The CDR3 loop spans 13 amino acids. V was clipped by 5 bases and J by 4 bases, with 8 bases between them. CDR3 in amino acids: CASSRDPTGELFF. As DNA, the CDR3 is TGTGCCAGCAGTCGAGATCCCACCGGGGAGCTGTTTTTT.

J is TRBJ1-5 and V is TRBV7-2, with a weak D call TRBD1 (6 bases). The CDR3 has 15 residues. Trimming cost V 6 bases and J 1 base, with 13 bases left between them. The germline V gene encodes CDR1 SGHTA and CDR2 FQGNSA. The CDR3, as DNA: TGTGCCAGCAGGGCCACAGGGTCGAGCAATCAGCCCCAGCATTTT. Translating gives CASRATGSSNQPQHF.

This clone has just one count. The chain has TRBV3-1 (or the pseudogene TRBV3-2) and TRBJ2-2, with TRBD1 as a possible D gene (6 bases). The germline V gene encodes CDR1 LGHDT and CDR2 YNNKEL (reference sequence). V shed 4 bases and J shed 2 bases, with 11 bases lying between them. This CDR3 has 15 amino acids. The CDR3 nucleotides are TGTGCCAGCAGCCTCGGGACACATAACACCGGGGAGCTGTTTTTT. This gives the protein CASSLGTHNTGELFF.

This clone was counted once. The rearrangement uses TRBV9 and TRBJ2-5; 10 nucleotides agree with TRBD1. In germline, CDR1 is SGDLS, CDR2 YYNGEE. Trimming cost V 2 bases and J 5 bases; bases outside gene matches: 6. The CDR3 is made up of 15 amino acids. In nucleotides, the CDR3 is TGTGCCAGCAGCGTTAGGACAGGGGGTATGGAGACCCAGTACTTC. This sequence encodes CASSVRTGGMETQYF.

This chain connects TRBV7-9 to TRBJ1-3; TRBD1 aligns across 12 bases. Germline V lookup: CDR1 SEHNR, CDR2 FQNEAQ (reference sequence). The CDR3 length is 16 residues. Trimming cost V 3 bases and J 4 bases; bases outside gene matches: 4. CDR3 sequence (DNA): TGTGCCAGCAGCTTGGCGGGACAGGGGGCGGGAAACACCATATATTTT. Translating it yields CASSLAGQGAGNTIYF.

The chain carries TRBV7-9 and TRBJ2-5, with D perhaps matching TRBD2 (6 bases). The CDR3 length is 16 residues. CDR1 is SEHNR and CDR2 is FQNEAQ in the germline V gene (reference sequence). Trimming left V 1 base short and J 4 bases short, with 16 bases between. CDR3 DNA: TGTGCCAGCAGCTTAGGGACTTGGGCGGGGCGAGAGACCCAGTACTTC. This translates into CASSLGTWAGRETQYF.

This clone was picked up one time. The CDR3 protein is CASRRQGSPQNTQYF. CDR3 in DNA: TGTGCCAGCAGGAGGCAGGGATCCCCACAAAATACGCAGTATTTT. The chain carries TRBV7-2 and TRBJ2-3, with a weak D call TRBD1 (5 bases). The V end lost 6 bases, the J end lost 7 bases, and 20 bases lay between the germline ends. This CDR3 has 15 residues. Germline CDR1 and CDR2: SGHTA and FQGNSA.

This clone has only one observation. V gene TRBV19 combines with J gene TRBJ1-2, with 8 bases lining up with TRBD1. The CDR3 consists of 14 residues. V lost 4 bases, J lost 8 bases, and 9 bases stayed unmatched. The germline gives CDR1 LNHDA, CDR2 SQIVND (reference sequence). The CDR3 loop is CASSTPGTGRGYTF. For the CDR3, the DNA is TGTGCCAGTAGTACTCCGGGGACAGGACGAGGCTACACCTTC.

The chain combines TRBV27 with TRBJ1-2; D is uncertain. The CDR3 is 13 amino acids. Germline CDR1 reads MNHEY; CDR2 reads SMNVEV (reference sequence). Trimming stripped 3 bases from V and 1 base from J, with 6 bases between. The CDR3 DNA follows: TGTGCCAGCAGTTTCAACAGTAACTATGGCTACACCTTC. The encoded protein is CASSFNSNYGYTF.

V usage is TRBV2 and J usage is TRBJ1-2, with 7 bases matching TRBD1. CDR3 length: 14 amino acids. Trimming at V came to 5 bases and at J to 0 bases, leaving 3 bases not matched to a gene. The germline CDR1 and CDR2 sequences are SNHLY and FYNNEI. The CDR3 nucleotides are TGTGCCAGCAGTAGGGACAGAGCTAACTATGGCTACACCTTC. This translates into CASSRDRANYGYTF. Combining the CDR3 with reference TRBV2 and TRBJ1-2 gives the whole variable domain EPEVTQTPSHQVTQMGQEVILRCVPISNHLYFYWYRQILGQKVEFLVSFYNNEISEKSEIFDDQFSVERPDGSNFTLKIRSTKLEDSAMYFCASSRDRANYGYTFGSGTRLTVV.